The 24 T cell receptor beta chains reported below all come from one sample, sequenced in a study of graft-versus-host responses after intestinal transplantation. TCRdb's copy holds only in-frame clones and misses some; the assay was immunoSEQ multiplex PCR. The sample has about 30,000 clones; around 92% are singletons. This sample comprised PBMCs, obtained roughly 62 days after intestinal transplant. The receptor set was obtained from a human patient who received an intestinal transplant, so some T cells may come from the graft donor.

The chain has TRBV30 and TRBJ2-7, with 9 bases that match TRBD2. V was pared by 3 bases and J by 4 bases, with 7 bases of the junction left unmatched. This CDR3 has 14 amino acids. CDR1 and CDR2 from the germline V gene are GTSNPN and SVGIG (reference sequence). CDR3 region: CAWSALAGLYEQYF. CDR3 in DNA: TGTGCCTGGAGCGCGCTAGCGGGACTATACGAGCAGTACTTC.

V usage is TRBV11-2 and J usage is TRBJ1-2; D perhaps matches TRBD1 (5 bases). Germline V gene sequence: CDR1 SGHAT, CDR2 FQNNGV. V was cut by 2 bases and J by 8 bases, with 15 bases left in between. The CDR3 is made up of 14 amino acids. CDR3 protein: CASSLHGQGYGYTF. The CDR3 DNA follows: TGTGCCAGCAGCTTACATGGGCAGGGCTACGGCTACACCTTC.

The chain couples TRBV6-6 to TRBJ2-7; 7 bases are a match to TRBD1. In germline, CDR1 is MNHNY, CDR2 SVGAGI (reference sequence). The CDR3 covers 13 residues. V shed 6 bases, J shed 4 bases, and the junction held 6 bases outside the gene matches. The CDR3 loop reads CASSPGTEYEQYF. The CDR3, as DNA: TGTGCCAGCAGCCCCGGGACAGAGTACGAGCAGTACTTC.

V and J are TRBV7-6 and TRBJ2-1; TRBD2 agrees at 7 bases. The V gene end was trimmed by 1 base and the J gene end by 5 bases; junction bases not matched to a gene: 5. CDR3 size: 15 residues. Germline loops: CDR1 SGHVS, CDR2 FNYEAQ. CDR3 region: CASSLVGGKDNEQFF. The CDR3 region has the DNA TGTGCCAGCAGCTTAGTGGGAGGGAAGGACAATGAGCAGTTCTTC. The entire variable domain, with the rest obtained from reference TRBV7-6 and TRBJ2-1, is as follows: GAGVSQSPRYKVTKRGQDVALRCDPISGHVSLYWYRQALGQGPEFLTYFNYEAQQDKSGLPNDRFSAERPEGSISTLTIQRTEQRDSAMYRCASSLVGGKDNEQFFGPGTRLTVL.

This chain uses TRBV19 with TRBJ1-4; 7 bases are shared with TRBD1. V trimming: 1 base; J trimming: 10 bases; junction bases outside the gene matches: 9. This CDR3 has 15 residues. Per the germline V gene, CDR1 is LNHDA and CDR2 is SQIVND (reference sequence). CDR3 bases: TGTGCCAGTAGTATAGCCCAGGGGGACTCATTAAAACTGTTTTTT. This translates into CASSIAQGDSLKLFF.

The V gene is TRBV2, the J gene TRBJ2-5, with a weak D call TRBD1 (6 bases). Germline V gives CDR1 SNHLY, CDR2 FYNNEI. The V and J ends lost 6 bases and 2 bases respectively, with 13 bases between them. The CDR3 contains 14 residues. CDR3 region: CASSTTGKQETQYF. CDR3 sequence (DNA): TGTGCCAGCAGCACGACAGGAAAGCAAGAGACCCAGTACTTC.

J is TRBJ1-1 and V is TRBV7-9; no clear D gene. This CDR3 spans 12 amino acids. From germline, CDR1 is SEHNR and CDR2 FQNEAQ (reference sequence). Trimming cost V 5 bases and J 5 bases, with 9 bases left between them. This CDR3 is CASSQLGTEAFF. Here the CDR3 DNA reads TGTGCCAGCAGCCAACTGGGTACTGAAGCTTTCTTT.

The chain combines TRBV7-8 with TRBJ1-2, with unresolved D. The CDR3 has 13 amino acids. V was clipped by 3 bases and J by 4 bases, with 9 bases between them. Germline CDR1 reads SGHVS; CDR2 reads FQNEAQ. The CDR3 DNA is TGTGCCAGCAGCTTCTACGGATCCTATGGCTACACCTTC. Its protein product is CASSFYGSYGYTF.

The chain carries TRBV5-1 and TRBJ1-6; D gene uncertain. Germline assignment: CDR1 SGHRS and CDR2 YFSETQ. The CDR3 runs to 16 residues. The V gene lost 1 base and the J gene lost 9 bases, with 17 bases spanning the gap. CDR3 coding DNA: TGCGCCAGCAGCTTGTGGACGGGTCAACGGGGTTCACCCCTCCACTTT. The encoded protein is CASSLWTGQRGSPLHF.

The chain couples TRBV5-6 to TRBJ2-3, with 7 nucleotides matching TRBD2. Germline CDR1 is SGHDT and CDR2 is YYEEEE. The CDR3 consists of 16 residues. Trimming removed 0 bases from V and 1 base from J; junction bases left unmatched: 5. CDR3 DNA sequence: TGTGCCAGCAGCTTGGTGGGCACTAGCGGCACAGATACGCAGTATTTT. As protein: CASSLVGTSGTDTQYF.

The chain employs TRBV28 and TRBJ1-4; weak D call: TRBD1 (6 bases). V gave up 4 bases and J gave up 2 bases, with 26 bases separating them. The germline gives CDR1 MDHEN, CDR2 SYDVKM. The CDR3 is 20 amino acids. The CDR3: CASSYKLGTLDTRTNEKLFF. CDR3 DNA sequence: TGTGCCAGCAGTTACAAGCTTGGGACATTGGATACTAGGACTAATGAAAAACTGTTTTTT.

This chain uses TRBV28 with TRBJ1-6; a weak D match, TRBD1 (5 bases). The CDR3 runs 16 residues. Per the germline V gene, CDR1 is MDHEN and CDR2 is SYDVKM. Trimming removed 5 bases at V and 2 bases at J, with 13 bases between. The CDR3 spells CASSPRGAAYNSPLHF. CDR3 DNA: TGTGCCAGCAGTCCCCGAGGGGCAGCCTATAATTCACCCCTCCACTTT.

This chain connects TRBV7-8 to TRBJ2-2, with a possible D match to TRBD1 (6 bases). This CDR3 region has 15 residues. V lost 4 bases and J 4 bases, leaving 13 bases between the germline ends. Germline V gives CDR1 SGHVS, CDR2 FQNEAQ. The CDR3 coding sequence is TGTGCCAGCAGCTCAGACGGGACACGCACCGGGGAGCTGTTTTTT. Its protein is CASSSDGTRTGELFF.

The chain uses TRBV14 and TRBJ2-7, with TRBD2 identical over 7 bases. V was pared by 4 bases and J by 2 bases, with 11 bases of the junction left unmatched. CDR1 and CDR2 from the germline V gene are SGHDN and FVKESK. This CDR3 comprises 16 residues. CDR3 DNA sequence: TGTGCCAGCAGCCGAAACGTGGGACTACGAACCTACGAGCAGTACTTC. Amino acids: CASSRNVGLRTYEQYF.

The gene calls are TRBV7-9 and TRBJ2-5; 10 bases are shared with TRBD2. Germline V gene sequence: CDR1 SEHNR, CDR2 FQNEAQ (reference sequence). V trimming: 1 base; J trimming: 1 base; junction bases outside the gene matches: 0. The CDR3 loop spans 15 amino acids. CDR3 sequence (DNA): TGTGCCAGCAGCTTAGGGACTAGCGGCCAAGAGACCCAGTACTTC. Protein: CASSLGTSGQETQYF.

This clone was detected only once. The chain couples TRBV7-9 to TRBJ2-1; weak D call: TRBD2 (5 bases). CDR1 and CDR2 (germline): SEHNR, FQNEAQ (reference sequence). Trimming cost V 2 bases and J 10 bases, with 9 bases left between them. The CDR3 runs 12 residues. CDR3 region: CASSLSLAEQFF. In nucleotides, the CDR3 is TGTGCCAGCAGCTTATCTCTAGCAGAGCAGTTCTTC.

The chain recombines TRBV19 with TRBJ1-5; 7 nucleotides agree with TRBD1. V lost 5 bases and J lost 2; bases outside the gene matches: 6. The CDR3 sequence is 15 residues long. Germline CDR1 reads LNHDA; CDR2 reads SQIVND (reference sequence). CDR3 protein: CASSVGGAGNQPQHF. The CDR3 DNA is TGTGCCAGTAGTGTAGGGGGCGCGGGCAATCAGCCCCAGCATTTT.

The chain uses TRBV7-9 and TRBJ2-3; a weak D match, TRBD2 (6 bases). Between the trimmed V and J ends, which lost 0 bases and 0 bases, there was a span of 7 bases. Germline CDR1 SEHNR, CDR2 FQNEAQ (reference sequence). The CDR3 totals 15 residues. CDR3 residues: CASSLAGTSTDTQYF. The CDR3 DNA follows: TGTGCCAGCAGCTTAGCTGGGACTAGCACAGATACGCAGTATTTT.

The chain employs TRBV7-9 and TRBJ2-7; no clear D. This CDR3 comprises 15 residues. Germline CDR1 SEHNR, CDR2 FQNEAQ (reference sequence). The ends were cut back, 2 bases at V and 4 bases at J, with 15 bases in the middle. Here the CDR3 reads CASSLSYSKEYEQYF. DNA of the CDR3: TGTGCCAGCAGCTTATCATATAGCAAAGAGTACGAGCAGTACTTC.

The chain joins TRBV19 to TRBJ2-1, with unresolved D. With 6 bases removed from V and 0 bases from J, the gap between germline ends came to 12 bases. The CDR3 sequence is 15 residues long. Germline CDR1 is LNHDA and CDR2 is SQIVND (reference sequence). The DNA for the CDR3 is TGTGCCAGTAGCCTGGACGGCGGCTCCTACAATGAGCAGTTCTTC. Protein sequence: CASSLDGGSYNEQFF. Supplemented by reference TRBV19 and TRBJ2-1, the full variable domain reads DGGITQSPKYLFRKEGQNVTLSCEQNLNHDAMYWYRQDPGQGLRLIYYSQIVNDFQKGDIAEGYSVSREKKESFPLTVTSAQKNPTAFYLCASSLDGGSYNEQFFGPGTRLTVL.

This chain connects TRBV11-2 to TRBJ2-7; TRBD2 aligns across 11 bases. V gave up 1 base and J gave up 1 base; unmatched junction bases: 0. Germline assignment: CDR1 SGHAT and CDR2 FQNNGV. The CDR3 totals 15 residues. CDR3 protein: CASSLVAGGSYEQYF. In DNA form, the CDR3 reads TGTGCCAGCAGCTTAGTAGCGGGAGGGTCCTACGAGCAGTACTTC.

In this sample, this clone turned up once. The J gene is TRBJ2-4, the V gene TRBV13; D remains unclear. The length of the CDR3 is 14 residues. Germline CDR1 PRHDT, CDR2 FYEKMQ (reference sequence). The V gene lost 3 bases and the J gene lost 2 bases, with 8 bases spanning the gap. As DNA, the CDR3 is TGTGCCAGCAGCTTTATGGTAACCAAAAACATTCAGTACTTC. Protein sequence: CASSFMVTKNIQYF. The full variable domain, in which reference TRBV13 and TRBJ2-4 provide the parts outside the CDR3, is AAGVIQSPRHLIKEKRETATLKCYPIPRHDTVYWYQQGPGQDPQFLISFYEKMQSDKGSIPDRFSAQQFSDYHSELNMSSLELGDSALYFCASSFMVTKNIQYFGAGTRLSVL.

The chain recombines TRBV4-3 with TRBJ2-3; TRBD1 agrees at 10 bases. The length of the CDR3 is 14 residues. Germline V gives CDR1 LGHNA, CDR2 YSLEER. V was pared by 5 bases and J by 6 bases, with 5 bases of the junction left unmatched. The CDR3 sequence is CASSTRTGGDTQYF. Written as DNA, the CDR3 is TGCGCCAGCAGCACCAGGACAGGGGGGGATACGCAGTATTTT.

The CDR3 bases are TGTGCCAGCAGCTGGGGGCCGGAATTGAGCACTGAAGCTTTCTTT. It encodes CASSWGPELSTEAFF. The rearrangement links TRBV11-2 to TRBJ1-1; D might be TRBD1 (6 bases). The CDR3 length is 15 residues. Germline V gives CDR1 SGHAT, CDR2 FQNNGV. Trimming stripped 4 bases from V and 4 bases from J, with 16 bases between.